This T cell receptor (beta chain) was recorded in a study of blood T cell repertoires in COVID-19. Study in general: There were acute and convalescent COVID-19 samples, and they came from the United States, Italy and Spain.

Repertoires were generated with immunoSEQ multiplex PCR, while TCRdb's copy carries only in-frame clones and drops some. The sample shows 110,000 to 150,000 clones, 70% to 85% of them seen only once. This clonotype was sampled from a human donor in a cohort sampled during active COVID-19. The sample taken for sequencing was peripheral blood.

CDR3 sequence reads: CASSATGFTEAFF. The CDR3 nucleotides read TGTGCCAGTAGTGCGACAGGGTTCACTGAAGCTTTCTTT. V usage is TRBV19 and J usage is TRBJ1-1; 7 nucleotides line up with TRBD1. The V segment lost 5 bases and the J segment 4 bases; nucleotides outside the gene matches: 4. Germline V gene sequence: CDR1 LNHDA, CDR2 SQIVND (reference sequence). The length of the CDR3 is 13 residues.